This T cell receptor (beta chain) was sequenced for a study of blood T cell repertoires in COVID-19 (dated by TCRdb to 2019 to 2021). Background on the whole study: Samples from collaborators originated in the United States, Italy and Spain and spanned both the acute and convalescent phases of COVID-19. The prospective study material was composed of cDNA or gDNA derived from T cells, B-cell-depleted T cells, or PBMCs. The dataset comprised deeply sampled blood TCRbeta repertoires from subjects exposed to, actively infected with, or recovered from COVID-19. The repertoires were made available in a free public database intended to serve as a resource for research on the immune response to SARS-CoV-2. The samples were drawn from the first 160 participants of the ongoing ImmuneRACE study and from some 1,300 subjects provided by 6 global collaborators. Sample metadata almost always included a de-identified subject ID, COVID-19 status, age in years and sex. HLA class I and class II types, where available, came from metadata supplied by the sample provider rather than from assay-based typing. The full study reports these points: How much clinical and demographic metadata was included differed by source and by participant, and the metadata was provided uncurated.

TCRbeta CDR3 regions were amplified from genomic DNA using the immunoSEQ Assay, a bias-controlled multiplex PCR. On the study's bioinformatics: The number of nucleated cells in each sample was estimated by amplification of reference gene primers within the assay. Sequence reads were collapsed and filtered to measure the absolute abundance of every unique TCRbeta CDR3 rearrangement. For each sample, productive Simpson clonality was calculated as the square root of Simpson's diversity index over productive rearrangements. In TCRdb, the immuneACCESS table is reduced to in-frame sequences with V and J assigned. These tables do not hold every clone; where another copy was compared, an unresolved V gene accounts for under half, and the others remain unexplained. The DNA gave D and trimming, while V, J and clone size come from that table. This sample lists 80,000 to 100,000 clones; under 85% were detected once. The ten most abundant clones make up approximately 25% of the sample.

Remarks on this clone: The target of this receptor is not known. Qualities for individual bases were not recorded, and no much larger clone is one base off.

Each collaborating institution followed its own protocols to collect whole blood in K2EDTA tubes. For TCRbeta analysis, collaborators shipped samples in one of three forms: frozen whole blood, isolated PBMCs, or DNA extracted from either of those sample types. The TCR comes from a man in his 70s with acute or convalescent COVID-19. The material sequenced was peripheral blood.

The CDR3 protein sequence reads: CASSSSGRAPVNEQFF. In nucleotides, the sequence is TGTGCCAGCAGTTCTAGCGGGAGGGCCCCCGTTAATGAGCAGTTCTTC. The receptor chain draws on TRBV28 and TRBJ2-1; the central 12 bases match TRBD2. V is trimmed back by 4 bases and J by 7 bases, and the junction contains 8 bases that no gene match accounts for. The CDR3 covers 16 residues, taking in both the cysteine and the phenylalanine. Just the 48-base CDR3 DNA is kept, in frame starting at base 1. Taken from the germline V gene, the CDR1 and CDR2 loops are MDHEN and SYDVKM.